The 17 T cell receptor beta chains presented below share a single source sample, sequenced in a study of cytomegalovirus exposure and HLA in healthy donors. The PCR made use of 60 Vbeta and 13 Jbeta primers. The protocol was immunoSEQ multiplex PCR, while the TCRdb copy is restricted to in-frame clones and leaves out a portion. The sample yields 75,000 to 95,000 clones, 60% to 80% seen once. Material for sequencing was PBMCs. The receptors were sampled from a man between 45 and 60 years old in good health and CMV-seronegative.

The chain joins TRBV5-4 to TRBJ2-3; possibly TRBD1 for D (6 bases). The V gene lost 4 bases and the J gene lost 1 base, with 19 bases spanning the gap. Germline V gene data show CDR1 as SGHNT and CDR2 as YYREEE (reference sequence). The CDR3 extends over 17 amino acids. In DNA form, the CDR3 reads TGTGCCAGCAGCCGCCTGACGGACAGCGTTGGCACAGATACGCAGTATTTT. Translating gives CASSRLTDSVGTDTQYF.

This clone was picked up a small number of times. This rearrangement joins TRBV6-5 to TRBJ2-2, with TRBD2 matching 11 bases. Germline values: CDR1 MNHEY, CDR2 SVGAGI. Trimming at V came to 6 bases and at J to 7 bases, leaving 4 bases not matched to a gene. The CDR3 is 14 amino acids. The CDR3 DNA follows: TGTGCCAGCAGAAAACTAGCGGGGGACGGGGAGCTGTTTTTT. Translated, it gives CASRKLAGDGELFF.

The chain employs TRBV29-1 and TRBJ2-5; maybe TRBD2 (5 bases). The DNA end is more similar to TRBJ2-7, so the J call may be wrong. The CDR3 length is 12 residues. The germline V gene has CDR1 SQVTM and CDR2 ANQGSEA. CDR3 loop: CSVSGKLGEQYF. The CDR3 DNA sequence: TGCAGCGTTTCGGGAAAGTTGGGCGAGCAGTACTTC.

This sequence joins TRBV11-2 and TRBJ1-1; D gene unclear. Germline lookup yields CDR1 SGHAT and CDR2 FQNNGV. The V and J ends lost 5 bases and 1 base respectively, with 14 bases between them. The CDR3 is made up of 15 amino acids. This CDR3 reads CASSRVRRGNTEAFF. In DNA form, the CDR3 reads TGTGCCAGCAGCCGGGTTCGGAGAGGGAACACTGAAGCTTTCTTT.

V and J are TRBV5-6 and TRBJ2-5; TRBD2 aligns across 7 bases. With the DNA end fitting TRBJ2-7 better, the J assignment may be wrong. There are 11 residues in the CDR3. The V gene's germline CDR1 is SGHDT and CDR2 YYEEEE. This CDR3 is CASARGVEQYF. DNA for the CDR3: TGTGCCAGCGCTCGGGGGGTCGAGCAGTACTTC.

This clone has just a few counts. CDR3 residues: CASSLGLLGSRGYTF. The CDR3 nucleotides read TGTGCCAGTAGTTTGGGACTATTGGGCTCCCGCGGCTACACCTTC. The gene calls are TRBV19 and TRBJ1-2; D may be TRBD1 (5 bases). Germline V gene data show CDR1 as LNHDA and CDR2 as SQIVND (reference sequence). The CDR3 length is 15 residues. V was shortened by 5 bases and J by 8 bases, with 21 bases between the two germline ends.

The V call is TRBV2, the J call TRBJ2-2; D gene uncertain. The V and J ends lost 11 bases and 0 bases respectively, with 10 bases between them. The CDR3 totals 13 residues. Germline V CDR1 and CDR2: SNHLY, FYNNEI. The CDR3 nucleotides are TGTGCCCCGAGACTTTCGAACACCGGGGAGCTGTTTTTT. It yields the protein CAPRLSNTGELFF.

The chain employs TRBV5-4 and TRBJ1-2; weak D call: TRBD1 (6 bases). The V end was cut by 4 bases, the J end by 8 bases, with 24 bases between. Germline lookup yields CDR1 SGHNT and CDR2 YYREEE (reference sequence). The CDR3 runs 16 residues. The CDR3 sequence: CASSPGQLGGTRGYTF. The CDR3, as DNA: TGTGCCAGCAGCCCTGGACAGCTTGGGGGCACTAGGGGCTACACCTTC.

V usage is TRBV10-1 and J usage is TRBJ1-1, with 9 bases fitting TRBD1. There are 13 residues in the CDR3. Unmatched junction bases numbered 6, after V lost 10 bases and J lost 3 bases. Germline V CDR1 and CDR2: WNHNN, SYGVQD (reference sequence). The CDR3 loop is CATRRQGDTEAFF. In nucleotides, the CDR3 is TGCGCCACCAGGAGACAGGGGGACACTGAAGCTTTCTTT.

V gene TRBV27 combines with J gene TRBJ1-1; D is perhaps TRBD1 (6 bases). The V gene's germline CDR1 is MNHEY and CDR2 SMNVEV (reference sequence). V was shortened by 6 bases and J by 1 base, with 9 bases between the two germline ends. The CDR3 sequence is 13 residues long. CDR3 amino acids: CASRNRANTEAFF. DNA for the CDR3: TGTGCCAGCAGGAACAGGGCGAACACTGAAGCTTTCTTT.

The V gene is TRBV6-5, the J gene TRBJ2-3; perhaps TRBD1 as D (7 bases). CDR1 and CDR2 from the germline V gene are MNHEY and SVGAGI. V dropped 7 bases and J dropped 5 bases, with 13 bases sitting between them. The CDR3 has 13 residues. CDR3 in amino acids: CASTQGGRDTQYF. The CDR3, as DNA: TGTGCCAGCACCCAGGGGGGCCGAGATACGCAGTATTTT.

V is TRBV28 and J is TRBJ2-5; 7 bases align to TRBD2. With V trimmed by 4 bases and J by 5 bases, 10 bases remained unmatched. The CDR3 sequence is 15 residues long. Germline lookup yields CDR1 MDHEN and CDR2 SYDVKM. CDR3 sequence reads: CASSSPSGGQETQYF. The DNA for the CDR3 is TGTGCCAGCAGTTCCCCATCGGGGGGTCAGGAGACCCAGTACTTC.

The chain is built from TRBV6-5 and TRBJ1-1; D gene ambiguous. Germline CDR1 is MNHEY and CDR2 is SVGAGI. CDR3 length: 14 amino acids. Trimming removed 7 bases from V and 1 base from J, with 13 bases in between. The CDR3 sequence is CASTSLAGNTEAFF. As DNA, the CDR3 is TGTGCCAGCACTTCGTTAGCGGGGAACACTGAAGCTTTCTTT.

The chain joins TRBV12-5 to TRBJ1-1, with TRBD1 matching 8 bases. Germline CDR1 LGHNT, CDR2 FRNRAP. The CDR3 length is 17 residues. V lost 5 bases to trimming and J lost 4 bases; unmatched junction nucleotides: 15. In nucleotides, the CDR3 is TGTGCTAGTGGTCCGGACAGGGCGGGAACTCGCGGCACTGAAGCTTTCTTT. Protein product: CASGPDRAGTRGTEAFF.

This chain joins TRBV15 and TRBJ2-5; the match to TRBD1 covers 8 bases. V was pared by 1 base and J by 5 bases, with 15 bases of the junction left unmatched. The CDR3 contains 18 residues. In germline, CDR1 is LNHNV, CDR2 YYDKDF (reference sequence). DNA of the CDR3: TGTGCCACCAGCAGAGGGGGGACCGGGACAGGCGATTGGGAGACCCAGTACTTC. Its translation: CATSRGGTGTGDWETQYF.

The chain uses TRBV29-1 and TRBJ1-1; 7 positions match TRBD1. The CDR3 is 14 amino acids. V lost 5 bases and J lost 4; bases outside the gene matches: 10. From germline, CDR1 is SQVTM and CDR2 ANQGSEA. The CDR3 DNA is TGCAGCGTTACAGGGAGACAGGGTGTCACTGAAGCTTTCTTT. It specifies CSVTGRQGVTEAFF.

V usage is TRBV10-1 and J usage is TRBJ1-4; no clear D gene. Trimming stripped 4 bases from V and 8 bases from J, with 17 bases between. This CDR3 contains 15 residues. Germline V gives CDR1 WNHNN, CDR2 SYGVQD (reference sequence). The CDR3 is CASSAGTGAVEKLFF. The DNA for the CDR3 is TGCGCCAGCAGTGCGGGAACCGGCGCTGTCGAAAAACTGTTTTTT.